The text below deals with one TCR beta chain. Antigen unknown. The table came from immunoSEQ multiplex PCR; TCRdb's copy has only in-frame clones and leaves some out. This sample has 4,000 or so clones, with around 71% found just once. Germline values: CDR1 KGHSH, CDR2 LQKENI. V was pared by 4 bases and J by 7 bases, with 5 bases of the junction left unmatched. This CDR3 region has 13 residues. The data were obtained in a study of T cell repertoires in ileal Crohn's disease. Broader study findings: Sorted CD8 T cells held more high-frequency clones than CD4.

Time point given: neoterminal ileum biopsy at postoperative endoscopy, about 6 months after surgery. Included were adult ileal or ileocolonic Crohn's patients indicated for ileocolonic resection. The sequencing sample was made of ileal tissue. The rearrangement joins TRBV18 to TRBJ1-2; 8 bases are shared with TRBD1. This TCR was recovered from an adult with Crohn's disease. CDR3: CASSHGTGGGYTF. CDR3 DNA: TGTGCCAGCTCACACGGGACAGGTGGTGGCTACACCTTC.